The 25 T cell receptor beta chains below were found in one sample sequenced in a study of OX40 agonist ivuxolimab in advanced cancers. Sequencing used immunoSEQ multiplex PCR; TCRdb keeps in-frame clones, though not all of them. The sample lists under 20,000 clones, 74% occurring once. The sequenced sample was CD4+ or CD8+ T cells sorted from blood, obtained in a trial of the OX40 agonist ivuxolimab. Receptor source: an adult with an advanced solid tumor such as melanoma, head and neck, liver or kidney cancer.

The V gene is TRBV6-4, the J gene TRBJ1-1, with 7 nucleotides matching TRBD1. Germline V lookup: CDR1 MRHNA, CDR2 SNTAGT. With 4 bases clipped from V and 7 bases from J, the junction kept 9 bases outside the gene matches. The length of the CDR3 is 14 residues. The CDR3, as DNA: TGTGCCAGCAGTGCCACCGGGACAGCAGTTGAAGCTTTCTTT. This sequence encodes CASSATGTAVEAFF.

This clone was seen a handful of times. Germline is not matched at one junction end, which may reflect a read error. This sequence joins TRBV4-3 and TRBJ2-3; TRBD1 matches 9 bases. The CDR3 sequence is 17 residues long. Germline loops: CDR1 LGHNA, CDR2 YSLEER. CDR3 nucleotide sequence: TGCGCCAGCAGCGAAGAAACGGACAGGGGTTTAGGAGATACGCAGTATTTT. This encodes CASSEETDRGLGDTQYF.

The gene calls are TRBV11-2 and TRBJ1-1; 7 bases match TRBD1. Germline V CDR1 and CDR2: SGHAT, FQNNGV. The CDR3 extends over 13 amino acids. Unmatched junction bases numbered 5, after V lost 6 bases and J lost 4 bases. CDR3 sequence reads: CASRLGQATEAFF. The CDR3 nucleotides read TGTGCCAGCAGGCTCGGACAGGCCACTGAAGCTTTCTTT.

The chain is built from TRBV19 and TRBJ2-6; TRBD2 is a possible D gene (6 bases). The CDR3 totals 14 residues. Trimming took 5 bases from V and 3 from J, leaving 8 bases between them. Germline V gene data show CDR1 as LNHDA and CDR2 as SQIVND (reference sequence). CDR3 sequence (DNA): TGTGCCAGTAGTGGAGGGTTTGGGGCCAACGTCCTGACTTTC. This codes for CASSGGFGANVLTF.

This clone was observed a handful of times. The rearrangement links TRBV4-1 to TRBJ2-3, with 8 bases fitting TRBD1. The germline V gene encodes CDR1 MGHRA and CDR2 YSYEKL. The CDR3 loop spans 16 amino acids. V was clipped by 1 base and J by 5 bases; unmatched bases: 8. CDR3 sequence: CASSQVSTGVGDTQYF. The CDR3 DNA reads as TGCGCCAGCAGCCAAGTGTCGACAGGGGTGGGAGATACGCAGTATTTT.

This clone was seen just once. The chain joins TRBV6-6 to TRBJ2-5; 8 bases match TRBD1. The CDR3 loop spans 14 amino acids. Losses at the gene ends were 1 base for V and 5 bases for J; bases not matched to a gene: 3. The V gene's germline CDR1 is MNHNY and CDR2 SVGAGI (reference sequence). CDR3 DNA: TGTGCCAGCAGTTACTTGGACAGGGATGAGACCCAGTACTTC. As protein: CASSYLDRDETQYF.

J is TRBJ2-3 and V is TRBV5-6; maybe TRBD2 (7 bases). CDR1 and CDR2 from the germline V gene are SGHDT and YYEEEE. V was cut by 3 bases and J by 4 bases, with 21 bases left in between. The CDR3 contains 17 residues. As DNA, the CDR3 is TGTGCCAGCAGCTGGGGGGGACACGATTTTAGCTCAGATACGCAGTATTTT. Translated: CASSWGGHDFSSDTQYF.

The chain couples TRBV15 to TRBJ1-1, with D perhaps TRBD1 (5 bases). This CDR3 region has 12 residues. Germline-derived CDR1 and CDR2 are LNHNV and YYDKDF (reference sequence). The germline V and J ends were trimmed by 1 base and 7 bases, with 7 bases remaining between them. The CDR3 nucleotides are TGTGCCACCAGCAGAGGGGGGAATGAAGCTTTCTTT. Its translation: CATSRGGNEAFF.

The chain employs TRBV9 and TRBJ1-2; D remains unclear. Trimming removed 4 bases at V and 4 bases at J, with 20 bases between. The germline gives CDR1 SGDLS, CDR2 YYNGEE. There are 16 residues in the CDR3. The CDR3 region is CASSPDLGSWSYGYTF. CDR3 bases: TGTGCCAGCAGCCCTGATTTGGGGTCGTGGTCCTATGGCTACACCTTC.

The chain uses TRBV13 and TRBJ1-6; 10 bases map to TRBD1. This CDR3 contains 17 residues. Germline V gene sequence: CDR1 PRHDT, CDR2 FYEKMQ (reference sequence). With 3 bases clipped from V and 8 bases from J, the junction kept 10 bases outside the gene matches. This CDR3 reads CASSLGQGRIRDSPLHF. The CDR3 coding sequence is TGTGCCAGCAGCTTGGGACAGGGGAGAATTCGCGATTCACCCCTCCACTTT.

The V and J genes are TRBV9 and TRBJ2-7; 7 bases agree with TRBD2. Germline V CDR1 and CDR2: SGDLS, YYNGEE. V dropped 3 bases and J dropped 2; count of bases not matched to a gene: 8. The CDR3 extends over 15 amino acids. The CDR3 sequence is CASSAGGTSAYEQYF. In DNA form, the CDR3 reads TGTGCCAGCAGCGCCGGGGGGACTTCTGCCTACGAGCAGTACTTC.

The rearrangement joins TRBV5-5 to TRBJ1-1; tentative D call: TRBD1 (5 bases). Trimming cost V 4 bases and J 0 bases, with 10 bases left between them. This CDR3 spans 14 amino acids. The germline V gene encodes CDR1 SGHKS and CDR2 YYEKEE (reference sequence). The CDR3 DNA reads TGTGCCAGCAGCATTGGGACGGTGAACACTGAAGCTTTCTTT. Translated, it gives CASSIGTVNTEAFF. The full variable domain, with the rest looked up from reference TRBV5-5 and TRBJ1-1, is DAGVTQSPTHLIKTRGQQVTLRCSPISGHKSVSWYQQVLGQGPQFIFQYYEKEERGRGNFPDRFSARQFPNYSSELNVNALLLGDSALYLCASSIGTVNTEAFFGQGTRLTVV.

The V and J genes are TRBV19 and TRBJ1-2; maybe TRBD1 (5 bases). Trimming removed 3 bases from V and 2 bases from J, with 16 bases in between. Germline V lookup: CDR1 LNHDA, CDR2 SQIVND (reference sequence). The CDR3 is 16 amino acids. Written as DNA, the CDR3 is TGTGCCAGTAGTATTATGAGCGGGACGGGCAACTATGGCTACACCTTC. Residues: CASSIMSGTGNYGYTF.

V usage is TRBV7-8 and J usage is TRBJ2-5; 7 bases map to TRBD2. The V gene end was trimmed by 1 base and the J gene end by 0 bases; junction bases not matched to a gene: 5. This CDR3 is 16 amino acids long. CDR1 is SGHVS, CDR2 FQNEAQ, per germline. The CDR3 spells CASSLGGGGYQETQYF. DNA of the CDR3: TGTGCCAGCAGCTTAGGGGGCGGGGGATACCAAGAGACCCAGTACTTC.

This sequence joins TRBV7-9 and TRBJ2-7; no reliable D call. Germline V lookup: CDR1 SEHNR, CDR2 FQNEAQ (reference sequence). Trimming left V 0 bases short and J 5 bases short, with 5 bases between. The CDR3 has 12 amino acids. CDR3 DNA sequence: TGTGCCAGCAGCTTAGCACAGCACGAGCAGTACTTC. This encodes CASSLAQHEQYF. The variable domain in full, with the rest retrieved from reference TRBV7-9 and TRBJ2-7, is DTGVSQNPRHKITKRGQNVTFRCDPISEHNRLYWYRQTLGQGPEFLTYFQNEAQLEKSRLLSDRFSAERPKGSFSTLEIQRTEQGDSAMYLCASSLAQHEQYFGPGTRLTVT.

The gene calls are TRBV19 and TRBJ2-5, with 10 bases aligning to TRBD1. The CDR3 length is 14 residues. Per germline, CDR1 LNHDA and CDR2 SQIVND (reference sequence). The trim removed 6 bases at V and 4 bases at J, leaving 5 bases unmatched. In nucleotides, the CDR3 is TGTGCCAGTAGACCGGGACAGGGGCTAGAGACCCAGTACTTC. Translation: CASRPGQGLETQYF. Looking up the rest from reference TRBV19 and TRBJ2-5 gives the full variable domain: DGGITQSPKYLFRKEGQNVTLSCEQNLNHDAMYWYRQDPGQGLRLIYYSQIVNDFQKGDIAEGYSVSREKKESFPLTVTSAQKNPTAFYLCASRPGQGLETQYFGPGTRLLVL.

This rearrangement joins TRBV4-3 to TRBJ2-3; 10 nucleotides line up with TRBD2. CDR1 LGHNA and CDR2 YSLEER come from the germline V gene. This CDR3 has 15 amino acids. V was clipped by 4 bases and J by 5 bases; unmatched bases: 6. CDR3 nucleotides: TGCGCCAGCAGCCCCGGGACTAGCGAAGTAGATACGCAGTATTTT. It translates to CASSPGTSEVDTQYF.

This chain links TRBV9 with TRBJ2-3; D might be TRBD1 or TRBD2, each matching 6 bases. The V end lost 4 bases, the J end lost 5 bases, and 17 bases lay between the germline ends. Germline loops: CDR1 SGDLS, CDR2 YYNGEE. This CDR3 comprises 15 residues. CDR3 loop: CASSSFGGEGDTQYF. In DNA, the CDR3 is TGTGCCAGCAGCTCTTTCGGGGGCGAGGGAGATACGCAGTATTTT.

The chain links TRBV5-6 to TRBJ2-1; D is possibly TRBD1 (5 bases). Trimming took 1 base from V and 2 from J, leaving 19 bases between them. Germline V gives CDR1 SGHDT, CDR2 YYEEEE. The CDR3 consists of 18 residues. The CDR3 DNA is TGTGCCAGCAGCTTGTTGCCGGGTATCGTAGGGGCCTACAATGAGCAGTTCTTC. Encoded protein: CASSLLPGIVGAYNEQFF.

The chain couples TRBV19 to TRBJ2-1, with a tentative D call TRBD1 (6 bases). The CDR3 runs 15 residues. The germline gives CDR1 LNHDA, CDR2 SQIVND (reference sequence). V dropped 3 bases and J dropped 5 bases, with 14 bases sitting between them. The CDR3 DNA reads TGTGCCAGTAGTATCGACCGGGACAACAACAATGAGCAGTTCTTC. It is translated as CASSIDRDNNNEQFF.

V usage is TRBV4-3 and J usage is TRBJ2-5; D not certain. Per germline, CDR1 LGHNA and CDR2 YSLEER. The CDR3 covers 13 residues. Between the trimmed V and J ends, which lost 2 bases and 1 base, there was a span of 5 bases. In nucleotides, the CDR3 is TGCGCCAGCAGCCAAATTGGCCAAGAGACCCAGTACTTC. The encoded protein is CASSQIGQETQYF.

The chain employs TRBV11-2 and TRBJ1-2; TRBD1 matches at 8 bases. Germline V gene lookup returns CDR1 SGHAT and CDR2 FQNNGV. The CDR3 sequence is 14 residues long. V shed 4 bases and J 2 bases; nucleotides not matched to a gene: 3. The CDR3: CASSSRTGNYGYTF. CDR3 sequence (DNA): TGTGCCAGCAGCTCTCGGACAGGGAACTATGGCTACACCTTC. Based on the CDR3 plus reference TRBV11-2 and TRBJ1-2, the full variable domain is EAGVAQSPRYKIIEKRQSVAFWCNPISGHATLYWYQQILGQGPKLLIQFQNNGVVDDSQLPKDRFSAERLKGVDSTLKIQPAKLEDSAVYLCASSSRTGNYGYTFGSGTRLTVV.

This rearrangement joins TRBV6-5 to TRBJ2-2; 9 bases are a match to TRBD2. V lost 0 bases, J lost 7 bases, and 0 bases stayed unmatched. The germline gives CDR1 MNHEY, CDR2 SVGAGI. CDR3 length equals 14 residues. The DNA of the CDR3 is TGTGCCAGCAGTTACTCAGCGGGGGGCGGGGAGCTGTTTTTT. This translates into CASSYSAGGGELFF.

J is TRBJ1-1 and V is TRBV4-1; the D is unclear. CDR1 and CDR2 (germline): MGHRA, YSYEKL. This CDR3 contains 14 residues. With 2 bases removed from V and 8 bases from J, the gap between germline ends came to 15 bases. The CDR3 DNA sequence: TGCGCCAGCAGCCAAATCCTCCTGACACCCGAAGCTTTCTTT. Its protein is CASSQILLTPEAFF.

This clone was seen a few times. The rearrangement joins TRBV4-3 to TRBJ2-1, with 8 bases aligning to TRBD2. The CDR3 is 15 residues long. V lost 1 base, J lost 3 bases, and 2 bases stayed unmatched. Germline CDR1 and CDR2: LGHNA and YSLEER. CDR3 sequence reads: CASSQALADYNEQFF. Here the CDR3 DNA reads TGCGCCAGCAGCCAAGCACTAGCGGACTACAATGAGCAGTTCTTC.